This T cell receptor beta chain was found in a study of shared clonotypes between healthy human individuals. Every donor was a Caucasian adult from Nashville, Tennessee. From CD4+ cells came CD45RA+ naive and CD45RA-negative memory subsets. The study's findings and limits: Clonotypes that were shared across a few donors made up around 5% of naive CD4 clonotypes. Naive subsets usually exceeded memory subsets in estimated richness.

Here immunoSEQ multiplex PCR was the method, and the copy in TCRdb shows in-frame clones only, minus some. This sample has about 1.1 million clones, with 70% to 80% found just once. The CDR3 runs 13 residues. Germline values: CDR1 GTSNPN, CDR2 SVGIG (reference sequence). V lost 7 bases and J 3 bases, leaving 15 bases between the germline ends. On this clone: Its antigen is currently unknown.

The sample consisted of memory CD4+ T cells from PBMCs. Subset indicated: CD45RA-negative fraction. This sequence was found in a man younger than 30 in good health. Some clones in this sample may be carry-over from other donors' samples. The chain uses TRBV30 and TRBJ1-1; D possibly corresponds to TRBD1 (6 bases). CDR3 loop: CASTGTSDTEAFF. The CDR3 DNA sequence: TGTGCCTCCACCGGGACATCCGACACTGAAGCTTTCTTT. The variable domain in full, completed from reference TRBV30 and TRBJ1-1, reads SQTIHQWPATLVQPVGSPLSLECTVEGTSNPNLYWYRQAAGRGLQLLFYSVGIGQISSEVPQNLSASRPQDRQFILSSKKLLLSDSGFYLCASTGTSDTEAFFGQGTRLTVV.